This TCR beta chain was retrieved from a study of CD8 T cells in Susac syndrome. Study-wide results and limits: An acknowledgment was made by the study that its TCR sequencing and HLA analysis involved relatively few individuals.

J gave up 4 bases and V 6 bases, and 8 bases lay outside the gene matches. Germline V gene lookup returns CDR1 DFQATT and CDR2 SNEGSKA (reference sequence). The CDR3 has 14 amino acids. As regards this clonotype: Its antigen remains unidentified.

Sequencing targeted TCR beta in blood CD8+ and CD4+ T cells. Negative isolation was used for CD8+ and CD4+ T cells and FACS enrichment for TEMRA cells. Random hexamers served to reverse transcribe roughly 0.5 to 1 ug RNA. With immunoSEQ multiplex PCR, TCR beta CDR3 was amplified across 54 Vbeta and 13 Jbeta. TCRdb used MiXCR to reprocess the immunoSEQ multiplex PCR reads, holding one entry per CDR3 protein. The profile shows about 150,000 distinct CDR3 sequences, approximately 94% of them singletons. Source material: CD4+ T cells from PBMCs. The sequence came from a human donor in good health. The chain carries TRBV20-1 and TRBJ2-7; 11 nucleotides line up with TRBD2. The CDR3 spells CSAARLAGLYEQYF. CDR3 coding DNA: TGCAGTGCCGCCAGACTAGCGGGGCTATACGAGCAGTACTTC.